These 24 T cell receptor beta chains were sequenced from one sample in a study of cytomegalovirus exposure and HLA in healthy donors (dated by TCRdb to 2015 to 2018). Library preparation was by the immunoSEQ multiplex PCR assay. For the multiplex PCR, a mixture combining 60 forward primers for TCR Vbeta segments and 13 reverse primers for TCR Jbeta segments was used. The table comes from immuneACCESS by way of TCRdb, which keeps in-frame sequences with V and J called. Part of the clones is missing from these tables; in studies checked, under half for an unresolved V gene and the rest for unknown reasons. For this sample, the table gives 40,000 to 60,000 clones. Roughly 6.1% of the sample lies in the top ten. The sample was PBMCs. Receptor source: a male donor in good health and CMV-seropositive.

V is TRBV9 and J is TRBJ1-6, with a tentative D call TRBD1 (5 bases). V was clipped by 4 bases and J by 2 bases, with 13 bases between them. The length of the CDR3 is 16 residues. Germline lookup yields CDR1 SGDLS and CDR2 YYNGEE. CDR3 nucleotides: TGTGCCAGCAGCATGCAGGACAACCCCTATAATTCACCCCTCCACTTT. Protein product: CASSMQDNPYNSPLHF.

The rearrangement joins TRBV29-1 to TRBJ1-2; D is unclear. The CDR3 loop spans 12 amino acids. The V end was cut by 2 bases, the J end by 4 bases, with 8 bases between. Germline CDR1 and CDR2: SQVTM and ANQGSEA. CDR3 coding DNA: TGCAGCGTTGAAACCGCGCCCTATGGCTACACCTTC. Amino acids: CSVETAPYGYTF.

In nucleotides, the CDR3 is TGTGCCAGCAGCTTACGGGGGAACACTGAAGCTTTCTTT. It specifies CASSLRGNTEAFF. The chain uses TRBV7-2 and TRBJ1-1, with D unclear. The CDR3 has 13 residues. Germline values: CDR1 SGHTA, CDR2 FQGNSA. V gave up 2 bases and J gave up 1 base, with 5 bases separating them.

This chain joins TRBV28 and TRBJ2-6; 10 bases match TRBD1. The V and J ends lost 1 base and 1 base, in that order; junction bases with no gene match: 7. The CDR3 is 19 residues long. Germline CDR1 is MDHEN and CDR2 is SYDVKM. Here the CDR3 DNA reads TGTGCCAGCAGTTTATATGGGACAGGGGAGCGGTCTGGGGCCAACGTCCTGACTTTC. It encodes CASSLYGTGERSGANVLTF.

This chain uses TRBV4-1 with TRBJ1-5; D is ambiguous. V lost 0 bases and J lost 6, with 12 bases in between. Germline V gives CDR1 MGHRA, CDR2 YSYEKL. This CDR3 comprises 15 residues. In nucleotides, the CDR3 is TGCGCCAGCAGCCAAGATCTATATACGGGTCAGCCCCAGCATTTT. Encoded protein: CASSQDLYTGQPQHF.

The V call is TRBV5-4, the J call TRBJ1-6; 9 bases map to TRBD1. The V gene end was trimmed by 4 bases and the J gene end by 9 bases; junction bases not matched to a gene: 2. Germline CDR1 is SGHNT and CDR2 is YYREEE (reference sequence). This CDR3 is built from 13 residues. CDR3 in DNA: TGTGCCAGCAGCGGACAGGGGATTTCACCCCTCCACTTT. Protein sequence: CASSGQGISPLHF.

V usage is TRBV4-1 and J usage is TRBJ2-1; the match to TRBD2 covers 9 bases. J lost 2 bases, V lost 5 bases, and 4 bases had no gene match. This CDR3 is built from 15 residues. Per germline, CDR1 MGHRA and CDR2 YSYEKL. CDR3: CASSNQRGAYNEQFF. For the CDR3, the DNA is TGCGCCAGCAGCAATCAGCGGGGGGCCTACAATGAGCAGTTCTTC.

The chain joins TRBV5-4 to TRBJ2-2; D is possibly TRBD1 (6 bases). The CDR3 consists of 13 residues. Germline loops: CDR1 SGHNT, CDR2 YYREEE (reference sequence). The V end was cut by 8 bases, the J end by 4 bases, with 12 bases between. CDR3 nucleotides: TGTGCCAGGGGGATCAGGGGCACCGGGGAGCTGTTTTTT. This sequence encodes CARGIRGTGELFF.

The chain carries TRBV19 and TRBJ2-5; 12 positions match TRBD2. CDR3 length equals 14 residues. V shed 3 bases, J shed 5 bases, and the junction held 1 base outside the gene matches. From germline, CDR1 is LNHDA and CDR2 SQIVND (reference sequence). Written as DNA, the CDR3 is TGTGCCAGTAGTATCGGACTAGCGGGGGAGACCCAGTACTTC. It is translated as CASSIGLAGETQYF.

CDR3 in DNA: TGTGCCAGCAGTGTAGAGGGCCCCCCCTCCTACGAGCAGTACTTC. This encodes CASSVEGPPSYEQYF. V gene TRBV2 combines with J gene TRBJ2-7; D might be TRBD2 (5 bases). CDR1 SNHLY and CDR2 FYNNEI come from the germline V gene. V lost 4 bases, J lost 0 bases, and 13 bases lay in between. The CDR3 contains 15 residues.

V usage is TRBV7-3 and J usage is TRBJ2-7; the match to TRBD2 covers 9 bases. The trim removed 5 bases at V and 7 bases at J, leaving 12 bases unmatched. This CDR3 comprises 15 residues. Germline V lookup: CDR1 SGHTA, CDR2 FQGTGA. CDR3 residues: CASSRSGGTLSEQYF. The CDR3 DNA is TGTGCCAGCAGCCGTAGCGGGGGAACTTTGAGTGAGCAGTACTTC.

This chain connects TRBV4-1 to TRBJ2-7, with a tentative D call TRBD1 (5 bases). The germline V gene encodes CDR1 MGHRA and CDR2 YSYEKL. This CDR3 region has 18 residues. Trimming shortened V by 4 bases and J by 0 bases, and 22 bases separated the two germline ends. CDR3 protein: CASSPTSGLLLGSYEQYF. In DNA, the CDR3 is TGCGCCAGCAGCCCAACATCAGGGTTATTATTGGGCTCCTACGAGCAGTACTTC.

The chain is built from TRBV5-3 and TRBJ1-2; 7 bases line up with TRBD1. TRBV5-3 is classed as an ORF, of uncertain function. This CDR3 comprises 14 residues. Losses at the gene ends were 1 base for V and 4 bases for J; bases not matched to a gene: 4. The CDR3 sequence: CARSLRGGTYGYTF. Written as DNA, the CDR3 is TGTGCCAGAAGCTTGCGAGGGGGCACCTATGGCTACACCTTC.

The chain links TRBV5-1 to TRBJ2-3, with a possible D match to TRBD1 (6 bases). CDR3 size: 15 residues. Looked up from germline, CDR1 is SGHRS and CDR2 is YFSETQ. The germline V and J ends were trimmed by 4 bases and 0 bases, with 12 bases remaining between them. CDR3 in DNA: TGCGCCAGCAGCGTAACAGGGTCGAGCACAGATACGCAGTATTTT. As protein: CASSVTGSSTDTQYF.

The chain uses TRBV2 and TRBJ2-2; D gene unclear. Trimming took off 6 bases at V and 3 bases at J, with 5 bases between the two ends. The germline V gene encodes CDR1 SNHLY and CDR2 FYNNEI. The CDR3 extends over 12 amino acids. CDR3 coding DNA: TGTGCCAGCAGGTCCTACACCGGGGAGCTGTTTTTT. Amino acid sequence: CASRSYTGELFF.

The CDR3 sequence: CASSEGLAGVGETQYF. The CDR3 DNA is TGTGCCAGCAGTGAAGGACTAGCGGGGGTGGGAGAGACCCAGTACTTC. The chain links TRBV6-1 to TRBJ2-5; 12 nucleotides match TRBD2. The CDR3 length is 16 residues. With 1 base clipped from V and 4 bases from J, the junction kept 4 bases outside the gene matches. CDR1 is MNHNS and CDR2 is SASEGT in the germline V gene.

V usage is TRBV10-3 and J usage is TRBJ1-1, with a possible D match to TRBD1 (6 bases). Germline V gene sequence: CDR1 ENHRY, CDR2 SYGVKD. The CDR3 covers 13 residues. V lost 2 bases, J lost 8 bases, and 12 bases lay in between. CDR3 sequence reads: CAISEGQPAEAFF. CDR3 nucleotides: TGTGCCATCAGTGAGGGACAGCCGGCAGAAGCTTTCTTT.

The V and J genes are TRBV27 and TRBJ1-6; D not resolved. The germline CDR1 and CDR2 sequences are MNHEY and SMNVEV (reference sequence). The CDR3 loop spans 13 amino acids. The ends were cut back, 9 bases at V and 2 bases at J, with 8 bases in the middle. CDR3 in DNA: TGTGCCAGTTCAGATCCCTATAATTCACCCCTCCACTTT. This encodes CASSDPYNSPLHF.

V gene TRBV27 combines with J gene TRBJ2-2, with D maybe TRBD1 (6 bases). The CDR3 is made up of 14 amino acids. Germline-derived CDR1 and CDR2 are MNHEY and SMNVEV (reference sequence). V shed 7 bases and J shed 9 bases, with 18 bases lying between them. CDR3 in amino acids: CASTWTASGRELFF. CDR3 sequence (DNA): TGTGCCAGCACCTGGACAGCTTCGGGTCGGGAGCTGTTTTTT.

The chain recombines TRBV4-1 with TRBJ2-7, with D possibly being TRBD1 (6 bases). V lost 4 bases and J 4 bases, leaving 20 bases between the germline ends. CDR1 is MGHRA and CDR2 is YSYEKL in the germline V gene. CDR3 length: 16 residues. The CDR3 is CASSPKFGQQLYEQYF. The CDR3 DNA is TGCGCCAGCAGCCCGAAATTCGGACAGCAATTATACGAGCAGTACTTC.

This chain uses TRBV5-1 with TRBJ2-2; D may be TRBD1 (6 bases). In germline, CDR1 is SGHRS, CDR2 YFSETQ. The CDR3 consists of 15 residues. V lost 7 bases to trimming and J lost 3 bases, with 16 bases between them. CDR3 nucleotides: TGCGCCAGCGGGGGCAGGGGAAGCGACACCGGGGAGCTGTTTTTT. It translates to CASGGRGSDTGELFF.

The rearrangement joins TRBV30 to TRBJ1-2; unclear D gene. V was cut by 1 base and J by 0 bases, with 6 bases left in between. The CDR3 contains 13 residues. Germline CDR1 is GTSNPN and CDR2 is SVGIG (reference sequence). The CDR3 spells CAWSGLANYGYTF. CDR3 DNA: TGTGCCTGGAGTGGCTTAGCTAACTATGGCTACACCTTC.

This chain links TRBV5-4 with TRBJ2-7, with 9 bases matching TRBD1. Germline V gene lookup returns CDR1 SGHNT and CDR2 YYREEE (reference sequence). V shed 4 bases, J shed 2 bases, and the junction held 7 bases outside the gene matches. CDR3 size: 15 residues. CDR3: CASSPQDRGPYEQYF. CDR3 nucleotides: TGTGCCAGCAGCCCTCAGGACAGGGGTCCCTACGAGCAGTACTTC. The entire variable domain, with the rest obtained from reference TRBV5-4 and TRBJ2-7, is as follows: ETGVTQSPTHLIKTRGQQVTLRCSSQSGHNTVSWYQQALGQGPQFIFQYYREEENGRGNFPPRFSGLQFPNYSSELNVNALELDDSALYLCASSPQDRGPYEQYFGPGTRLTVT.

V usage is TRBV7-2 and J usage is TRBJ1-6, with D hard to call. The CDR3 length is 15 residues. V lost 1 base, J lost 2 bases, and 6 bases lay in between. Germline V gene lookup returns CDR1 SGHTA and CDR2 FQGNSA. CDR3 DNA: TGTGCCAGCAGCTTAGACCCGGCCTATAATTCACCCCTCCACTTT. Amino acids: CASSLDPAYNSPLHF.